This T cell receptor (beta chain) came from a study of shared clonotypes between healthy human individuals. Findings and limits, study-wide: Relative to clonotypes present in all four donors, those not shared had lower generation probabilities.

The study enrolled healthy HIV-negative adults without recent acute infections or vaccinations as donors. CDR1 and CDR2 (germline): MNHNY, SVGAGI (reference sequence). Deletions cut 4 bases from V and 8 bases from J, with 17 bases between. The CDR3 has 14 residues. About this clone itself: What it recognizes is unknown.

The deep-level immunoSEQ assay was used. Under the authors' procedure: With immunoSEQ giving junction-only sequences and no quality scores, filtering differed. Produced via immunoSEQ multiplex PCR; TCRdb's table is partial and in-frame only. That table is the source of V, J and clone size, and D and trimming were worked out from the DNA. The sample lists 2,500,000 or so clones; approximately 93% were seen once. V is TRBV6-6 and J is TRBJ1-2; D possibly corresponds to TRBD1 (5 bases). Specimen: naive CD4+ T cells from PBMCs. The subset denotes: CD45RA+ positively selected. This TCR was sampled from a man younger than 30 in good health. Some clones in this sample may be carry-over from other donors' samples. CDR3 amino acids: CASSWDGWGGGYTF. For the CDR3, the DNA is TGTGCCAGCAGTTGGGACGGATGGGGGGGAGGCTACACCTTC.